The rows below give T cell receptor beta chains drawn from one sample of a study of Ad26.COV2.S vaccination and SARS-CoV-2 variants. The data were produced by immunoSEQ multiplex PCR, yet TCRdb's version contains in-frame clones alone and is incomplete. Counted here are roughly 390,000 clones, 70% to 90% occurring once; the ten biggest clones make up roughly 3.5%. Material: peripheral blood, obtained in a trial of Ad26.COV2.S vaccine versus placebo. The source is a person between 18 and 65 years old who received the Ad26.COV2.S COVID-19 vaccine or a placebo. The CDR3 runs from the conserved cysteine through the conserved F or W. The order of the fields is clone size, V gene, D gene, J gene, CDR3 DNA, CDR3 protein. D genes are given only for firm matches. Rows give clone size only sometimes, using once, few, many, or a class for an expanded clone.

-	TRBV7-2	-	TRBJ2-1	TGTGCCAGCAGCTTAGGGCTAAGGACGCCCCAGAGAATCCATGAGCAGTTCTTC	CASSLGLRTPQRIHEQFF
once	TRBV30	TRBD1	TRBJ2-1	TGTGCCTGGAGCCGACCGGGACAGGGGGCACCTGAGCAGTTCTTC	CAWSRPGQGAPEQFF
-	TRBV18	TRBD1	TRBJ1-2	TGTGCCAGCTCACCGCTGGACAGGGGGGACCGACCTGGCTACACCTTC	CASSPLDRGDRPGYTF
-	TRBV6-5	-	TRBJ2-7	TGTGCCAGCAGTTACGGGGGACACGAGCAGTACTTC	CASSYGGHEQYF
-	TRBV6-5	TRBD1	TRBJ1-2	TGTGCCAGCAGCCTGGACAGGGGTAACTATGGCTACACCTTC	CASSLDRGNYGYTF
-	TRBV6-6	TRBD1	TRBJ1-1	TGTGCCAGCAGTTATTGGGGCAGGGGGGACACTGAAGCTTTCTTT	CASSYWGRGDTEAFF
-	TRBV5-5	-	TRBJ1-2	TGTGCCAGCAGCCCCGGCAGGGATCCCTATGGCTACACCTTC	CASSPGRDPYGYTF
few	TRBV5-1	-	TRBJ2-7	TGCGCCAGCAGCCCGAGAGGGTACGAGCAGTACTTC	CASSPRGYEQYF
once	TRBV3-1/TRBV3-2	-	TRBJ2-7	TGTGCCAGCAGCCAAGATCGGTCGACGGGCGAGCAGTACTTC	CASSQDRSTGEQYF
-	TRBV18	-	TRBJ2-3	TGTGCCAGCTCACCTTCGGGCCCCCGCGCAACAGATACGCAGTATTTT	CASSPSGPRATDTQYF
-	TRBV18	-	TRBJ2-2	TGTGCCAGCTCACCATCGGGGTGGTCCGGGGAGCTGTTTTTT	CASSPSGWSGELFF
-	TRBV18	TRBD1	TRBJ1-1	TGTGCCAGCTCACCCTGGACAGGGGGAACGGCTGAAGCTTTCTTT	CASSPWTGGTAEAFF
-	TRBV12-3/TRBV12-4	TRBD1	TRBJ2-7	TGTGCCAGCAGTATGACAGGGGTGAGCGAGCAGTACTTC	CASSMTGVSEQYF
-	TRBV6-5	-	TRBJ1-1	TGTGCCAGCACCGAAACGGGGGGTACTGAAGCTTTCTTT	CASTETGGTEAFF
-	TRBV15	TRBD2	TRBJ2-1	TGTGCCACCAGCAGTTGGGTTAGCGGGGGCCCCAGGGAGCAGTTCTTC	CATSSWVSGGPREQFF
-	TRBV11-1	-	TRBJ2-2	TGTGCCAGCAGCTTAGCATCAACGCCCCTTTCCGGGGAGCTGTTTTTT	CASSLASTPLSGELFF
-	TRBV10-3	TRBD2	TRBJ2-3	TGTGCCATCAGTGAAAGACTTACTAGCGGGGGGACCCCAGATACGCAGTATTTT	CAISERLTSGGTPDTQYF
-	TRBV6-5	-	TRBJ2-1	TGTGCCAGCAGGCTACAGGGAGGCAATGAGCAGTTCTTC	CASRLQGGNEQFF
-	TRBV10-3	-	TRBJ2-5	TGTGCCATCGGGAGTAACCAAGAGACCCAGTACTTC	CAIGSNQETQYF
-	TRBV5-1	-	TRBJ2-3	TGCGCCAGCAGCAGAAACAGGGAAGATACGCAGTATTTT	CASSRNREDTQYF
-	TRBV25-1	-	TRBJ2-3	TGTGCCAGCAGGGAGAGCAGGGTCGGTAAAGATACGCAGTATTTT	CASRESRVGKDTQYF
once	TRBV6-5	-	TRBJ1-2	TGTGCCAGCAGTTACGGCAGATACTATGGCTACACCTTC	CASSYGRYYGYTF
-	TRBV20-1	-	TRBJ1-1	TGCAGTGCTAGAGGGGGGGCGGGAGCTTTCTTT	CSARGGAGAFF
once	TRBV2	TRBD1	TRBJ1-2	TGTGCCAGCAGCGAAATGACAGGGGGCGATGGCTACACCTTC	CASSEMTGGDGYTF
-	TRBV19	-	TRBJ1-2	TGTGCCAGTGACACACAGGGAGCTAACTATGGCTACACCTTC	CASDTQGANYGYTF
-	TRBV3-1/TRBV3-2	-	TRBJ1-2	TGTGCCAGCAGCCAAGTCGATTTATGGGGGAACGAGGGCTACACCTTC	CASSQVDLWGNEGYTF
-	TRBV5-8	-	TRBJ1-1	TGTGCCAGCAGCCCCCACCGGGACACTGAAGCTTTCTTT	CASSPHRDTEAFF
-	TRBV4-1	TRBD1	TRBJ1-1	TGCGCCAGCAGCCAGTACAGGGGGCGGGACACTGAAGCTTTCTTT	CASSQYRGRDTEAFF
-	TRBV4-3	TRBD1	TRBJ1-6	TGCGCCAGCAGCCCCGGGACAGGGGTAAATTCACCCCTCCACTTT	CASSPGTGVNSPLHF
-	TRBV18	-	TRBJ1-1	TGTGCCAGCAATCGGGGGAAGAACACTGAAGCTTTCTTT	CASNRGKNTEAFF
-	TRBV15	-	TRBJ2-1	TGTGCCACCAGCAGAGATATGGGTTTGTCTGGTGAGCAGTTCTTC	CATSRDMGLSGEQFF
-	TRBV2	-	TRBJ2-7	TGTGCCAGCAGTGTAAGGGGGACCTACGAGCAGTACTTC	CASSVRGTYEQYF
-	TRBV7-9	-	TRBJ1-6	TGTGCCAGCAGCCCAGGCCCGGGCCGTAATTCACCCCTCCACTTT	CASSPGPGRNSPLHF
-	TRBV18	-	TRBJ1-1	TGTGCCAGCTCACCGGGCTTGAACACTGAAGCTTTCTTT	CASSPGLNTEAFF
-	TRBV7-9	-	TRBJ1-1	TGTGCCAGCAGCCGCGGTCGACAGAACACTGAAGCTTTCTTT	CASSRGRQNTEAFF
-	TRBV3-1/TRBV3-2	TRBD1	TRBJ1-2	TGTGCCAGCAGCCCCTATGAGGGACAGGGGGCGGACGGCTACACCTTC	CASSPYEGQGADGYTF
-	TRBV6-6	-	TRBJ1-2	TGTGCCAGCAGTTATGTAGGGAGAGGCTACACCTTC	CASSYVGRGYTF
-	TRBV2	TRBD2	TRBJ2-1	TGTGCCAGCAGTAGCGGGGGGGTGAATGAGCAGTTCTTC	CASSSGGVNEQFF
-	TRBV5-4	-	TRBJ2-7	TGTGCCAGCAGCTTGTGGTCGGACTCCTACGAGCAGTACTTC	CASSLWSDSYEQYF
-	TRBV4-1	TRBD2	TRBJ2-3	TGCGCCAGCAGCCGGGGCACGACTAGCGGGTTCCCAGATACGCAGTATTTT	CASSRGTTSGFPDTQYF
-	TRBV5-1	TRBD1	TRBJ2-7	TGCGCCAGCAGCTTGGTGCCAGGGGGAACATACGAGCAGTACTTC	CASSLVPGGTYEQYF
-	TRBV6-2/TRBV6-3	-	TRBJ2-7	TGTGCCAGCAGTTACGACCGGGAGGAGCAGTACTTC	CASSYDREEQYF
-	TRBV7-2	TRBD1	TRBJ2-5	TGTGCCAGCAGCCTTCTCGGACAGGGGAGAAGGGAGACCCAGTACTTC	CASSLLGQGRRETQYF
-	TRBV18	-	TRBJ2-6	TGTGCCAGCTCACCATTTGCGCGGGGCGCTGGGGCCAACGTCCTGACTTTC	CASSPFARGAGANVLTF
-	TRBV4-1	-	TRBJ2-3	TGCGCCAGCAGCCAAATGTCGGGGACCGCGTTGGGGACAGATACGCAGTATTTT	CASSQMSGTALGTDTQYF
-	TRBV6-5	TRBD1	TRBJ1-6	TGTGCCAGCAGCGAGACAGGGGGTTCACCCCTCCACTTT	CASSETGGSPLHF
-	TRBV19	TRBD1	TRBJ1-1	TGTGCCAGTAGGAGACAGGGGTCCATGAACACTGAAGCTTTCTTT	CASRRQGSMNTEAFF
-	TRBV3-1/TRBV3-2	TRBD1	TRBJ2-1	TGTGCCAGCAGCGGGACAGTCTACAATGAGCAGTTCTTC	CASSGTVYNEQFF
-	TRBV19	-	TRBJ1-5	TGTGCCAGTCGTTGGGGAGGGGGAAGTTATAGCAATCAGCCCCAGCATTTT	CASRWGGGSYSNQPQHF
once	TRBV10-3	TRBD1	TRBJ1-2	TGTGCCATCTCCCTCTCCGGGACAGGGGCCTCAGCTAACTATGGCTACACCTTC	CAISLSGTGASANYGYTF
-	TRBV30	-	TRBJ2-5	TGTGCCTGGAGTGTCTGGGCCCAAGAGACCCAGTACTTC	CAWSVWAQETQYF
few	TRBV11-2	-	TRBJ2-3	TGTGCCAGCAGACTACCGGGACGGCAGTTGGATACGCAGTATTTT	CASRLPGRQLDTQYF
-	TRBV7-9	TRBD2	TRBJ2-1	TGTGCCAGCAGCCCCGGGACTAGCGGGGGGAATGAGCAGTTCTTC	CASSPGTSGGNEQFF
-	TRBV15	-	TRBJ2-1	TGTGCCACCAGCAGAGGGGAAGCTGATGAGCAGTTCTTC	CATSRGEADEQFF